This T cell receptor beta chain was sequenced during a study of pediatric ulcerative colitis. Study-level background: Fewer than ten patients showed pancolitis and two showed left-sided colitis.

Worth noting for this clone: Its matching antigen is unknown.

Study-wide points: A couple of patients had blood samples with substantially reduced template counts.

This was a survey-level run. Generated by immunoSEQ multiplex PCR, the TCRdb table keeps only in-frame clones and is missing some. Of 1,200 to 1,500 clones listed, 75% to 90% were seen once; the top ten hold around 3.1%. The receptor was isolated from a boy aged 10-17 years with severe ulcerative colitis. Sequencing input: blood.

CDR3 residues: CASAQYGTGEKLFF. The CDR3 nucleotides read TGTGCCAGCGCGCAGTACGGGACAGGTGAAAAACTGTTTTTT. This chain connects TRBV19 to TRBJ1-4, with 8 positions matching TRBD1. The CDR3 consists of 14 residues. The V gene end was trimmed by 9 bases and the J gene end by 7 bases; junction bases not matched to a gene: 10. CDR1 and CDR2 (germline): LNHDA, SQIVND (reference sequence). The full variable domain, its missing parts supplied by reference TRBV19 and TRBJ1-4, is DGGITQSPKYLFRKEGQNVTLSCEQNLNHDAMYWYRQDPGQGLRLIYYSQIVNDFQKGDIAEGYSVSREKKESFPLTVTSAQKNPTAFYLCASAQYGTGEKLFFGSGTQLSVL.